Listed below are T cell receptor beta chains from one sample, sequenced in a study of CD8 T cells in ankylosing spondylitis. MiXCR, applied by TCRdb to the 5' RACE reads, yields one record per CDR3 protein. Of approximately 540,000 distinct CDR3 sequences in the sample, roughly 13% were seen once. The sample taken for sequencing was blood, either unsorted or a sorted T cell fraction (not recorded which). The source is a male donor with ankylosing spondylitis. CDR3s include the opening cysteine and the closing phenylalanine or tryptophan. D genes are given only for firm matches. Rows give clone size only sometimes, using once, few, many, or a class for an expanded clone.

>TRBV3-1|many|.|TRBJ2-1
TGTGCCAGCAGCCTTCATGGTAGGGATGAGCAGTTCTTC
CASSLHGRDEQFF
>TRBV11-2|few|.|TRBJ1-2
TGTGCCAGCAGCCCAATTGGCAGTCCTAACTATGGCTACACCTTC
CASSPIGSPNYGYTF
>TRBV29-1|few|.|TRBJ1-3
TGCAGCGTTGATTTCGGGATCTCTGGAAACACCATATATTTT
CSVDFGISGNTIYF
>TRBV2|.|.|TRBJ2-4
TGTGCCAGCAGTGAACCAGGGACGGGCATTCAGTACTTC
CASSEPGTGIQYF
>TRBV10-3|many|.|TRBJ2-3
TGTGCCATCAGTGAAGGGGGTGTCACAGATACGCAGTATTTT
CAISEGGVTDTQYF
>TRBV7-9|few|TRBD2|TRBJ2-1
TGTGCCAGCAGCCCGCGCACAGCGGGGGACAATGAGCAGTTCTTC
CASSPRTAGDNEQFF
>TRBV3-1|.|.|TRBJ1-4
TGTGCCAGCAGCCAAGATCTGATGACAGTGGGAGAAAAACTGTTTTTT
CASSQDLMTVGEKLFF
>TRBV12-3/TRBV12-4|many|.|TRBJ1-1
TGTGCCAGCAGGACTCGACAGGCGAACACTGAAGCTTTCTTT
CASRTRQANTEAFF
>TRBV27|many|.|TRBJ2-3
TGTGCCAGCAGTTTCCTCGGGAGTGCTATGACGGGAGATACGCAGTATTTT
CASSFLGSAMTGDTQYF
>TRBV29-1|many|TRBD2|TRBJ2-1
TGCAGCGTGCGACTAGCGGGAGGGCCTGGTGATGAGCAGTTCTTC
CSVRLAGGPGDEQFF
>TRBV24-1|.|TRBD1|TRBJ1-5
TGTGCCACCTCTCAGGGGGTGATTAGCAATCAGCCCCAGCATTTT
CATSQGVISNQPQHF
>TRBV12-3/TRBV12-4|many|TRBD1|TRBJ1-5
TGTGCCAGCAGTTTAGCGGTGGTGAGGGGGACAGTCCCGCCGGGAGCCCAGCATTTT
CASSLAVVRGTVPPGAQHF
>TRBV12-3/TRBV12-4|many|TRBD2|TRBJ2-7
TGTGCCAGCACCCTAGCGGGGGGAAGCTACGAGCAGTACTTC
CASTLAGGSYEQYF
>TRBV11-2|.|TRBD2|TRBJ2-1
TGTGCCAGCAGTTCTAGCGGGAGCAATCACAATGAGCAGTTCTTC
CASSSSGSNHNEQFF
>TRBV11-1|few|.|TRBJ1-3
TGTGCCAGCAGCTCACAGAAAGGAGGCCGGCAGGAGCGAAACACCATATATTTT
CASSSQKGGRQERNTIYF
>TRBV7-7|.|.|TRBJ1-1
TGTGCCAGCAGCCCCCTTCGGGGGAGGCCTGAAGCTTTCTTT
CASSPLRGRPEAFF
>TRBV5-4|.|TRBD1|TRBJ1-5
TGTGCCAGCAGCCGTGGACAGGGGCCCCAGCATTTT
CASSRGQGPQHF
>TRBV5-1|many|TRBD1|TRBJ1-1
TGCGCCAGCAGCGGCGAGACAGGGCTGGAGACTGAAGCTTTCTTT
CASSGETGLETEAFF
>TRBV6-4|.|TRBD1|TRBJ2-3
TGTGCCAGCAGTGACGGACAGGGTGGGACAGATACGCAGTATTTT
CASSDGQGGTDTQYF
>TRBV12-3/TRBV12-4|.|.|TRBJ2-2
TGTGCCAGAAGTCCCCGGGGCACCGGGGAGCTGTTTTTT
CARSPRGTGELFF
>TRBV5-1|many|.|TRBJ1-1
TGCGCCAGCAGCCTTACCGGGACATCGAACACTGAAGCTTTCTTT
CASSLTGTSNTEAFF
>TRBV21-1|few|.|TRBJ2-1
TGTGCCAGCACCCCTTCGCCCCCCTGGAATGAGCAGTTCTTC
CASTPSPPWNEQFF
>TRBV7-6|.|.|TRBJ2-3
TGTGCCAGCAGCTTTCCGGGACAAGCCACAGATACGCAGTATTTT
CASSFPGQATDTQYF
>TRBV11-1|.|.|TRBJ2-1
TGTGCCAGCAGCTTAGAGGTCCACCTCGAGCAGTTCTTC
CASSLEVHLEQFF
>TRBV5-6|few|.|TRBJ2-1
TGTGCCAGCAGCTTGTGGCAGGGTAAGCAGTTCTTC
CASSLWQGKQFF
>TRBV11-2|few|TRBD1|TRBJ2-5
TGTGCCAGCAGCTTAGATCGGGACAGGGCCATCCAAGAGACCCAGTACTTC
CASSLDRDRAIQETQYF
>TRBV24-1|few|.|TRBJ2-1
TGTGCCACCAGTGACCTGGACCAGCCCGATGAGCAGTTCTTC
CATSDLDQPDEQFF
>TRBV5-1|.|TRBD1|TRBJ2-1
TGCGCCAGCAGCGGCGGGACAGGGCTGAATGAGCAGTTCTTC
CASSGGTGLNEQFF
>TRBV4-1|few|TRBD1|TRBJ2-1
TGCGCCAGCAGCCCACGACAGGGGAGTACTTTCAATGAGCAGTTCTTC
CASSPRQGSTFNEQFF
>TRBV27|.|TRBD1|TRBJ2-5
TGTGCCAGCAGTTCCCCGGGACAGTCACAAGAGACCCAGTACTTC
CASSSPGQSQETQYF
>TRBV11-2|.|.|TRBJ2-7
TGTGCCAGCAGCTTAGTCGACAGCTCTACGTCCGAGCAGTACTTC
CASSLVDSSTSEQYF
>TRBV7-9|few|.|TRBJ1-6
TGTGCCAGCAGCTGGGACCGCGCCTCCTATAATTCACCCCTCCACTTT
CASSWDRASYNSPLHF
>TRBV5-6|.|.|TRBJ1-4
TGTGCCAGCAGCTTGGTGGGCAGACGAAATGAAAAACTGTTTTTT
CASSLVGRRNEKLFF
>TRBV6-1|many|TRBD2|TRBJ2-3
TGTGCCAGCAGTGTGCCGTGGGGTAGCGGGACCTCCGATAATACGCAGTATTTT
CASSVPWGSGTSDNTQYF
>TRBV15|.|TRBD1|TRBJ1-1
TGTGCCACCAGCCTTCACAGGGGGCGAGCTTTCTTT
CATSLHRGRAFF
>TRBV7-2|many|.|TRBJ1-1
TGTGCCAGCAGCTTCTCGACGGGTGTAACTGAAGCTTTCTTT
CASSFSTGVTEAFF
>TRBV6-5|.|.|TRBJ2-3
TGTGCCAGCAGTTATCCCCCGGGTAACAACACAGATACGCAGTATTTT
CASSYPPGNNTDTQYF
>TRBV5-6|few|.|TRBJ2-1
TGTGCCAGCACCGTGGGACTCCACAATGAGCAGTTCTTC
CASTVGLHNEQFF
>TRBV5-1|many|TRBD1|TRBJ1-6
TGCGCCAGCAGCTTGAATGGGGACAGCTATAATTCACCCCTCCACTTT
CASSLNGDSYNSPLHF
>TRBV9|.|TRBD2|TRBJ2-1
TGTGCCAGCAGCGTAGCGGGCGGGAGGGCCTACAATGAGCAGTTCTTC
CASSVAGGRAYNEQFF
>TRBV29-1|many|.|TRBJ2-1
TGCAGCGTTGGAGACCTATACAATGAGCAGTTCTTC
CSVGDLYNEQFF
>TRBV15|.|TRBD1|TRBJ1-5
TGTGCCACCTCGGACAGGGGTCCCGGTCAGCCCCAGCATTTT
CATSDRGPGQPQHF
>TRBV14|.|TRBD1|TRBJ2-7
TGTGCCAGCAGCCAAGGCCCCGGGACAGGGGACTTCTACGAGCAGTACTTC
CASSQGPGTGDFYEQYF
>TRBV10-3|.|.|TRBJ1-6
TGTGCCATCAGTTGGACAGATTATAATTCACCCCTCCACTTT
CAISWTDYNSPLHF
>TRBV7-2|.|.|TRBJ2-4
TGTGCCAGCAGCTTTCCTCTAGCGACACTAGCCAAAAACATTCAGTACTTC
CASSFPLATLAKNIQYF
>TRBV10-2|.|TRBD1|TRBJ1-5
TGCGCCAGCAGTCAAACTGACAGGGTCTATCAGCCCCAGCATTTT
CASSQTDRVYQPQHF
>TRBV12-3/TRBV12-4|few|.|TRBJ1-3
TGTGCCAGCAGACGGGACACTCGCTCTGGAAACACCATATATTTT
CASRRDTRSGNTIYF
>TRBV15|few|.|TRBJ2-3
TGTGCCACCAGCAGAGGTAACACTGCTGCTGATACGCAGTATTTT
CATSRGNTAADTQYF
>TRBV24-1|many|.|TRBJ2-3
TGTGCCACCAGTGACCCGAGACAGGGGCCCGCGGGAGGGAGGCAGTATTTT
CATSDPRQGPAGGRQYF
>TRBV10-2|.|.|TRBJ2-7
TGCGCCAGCAGTGAGATAAGGCGCTCTAGCTCCTACGAGCAGTACTTC
CASSEIRRSSSYEQYF
>TRBV6-5|.|TRBD1|TRBJ2-2
TGTGCCAGCAGTTATCGGACAGGGACCACCGGGGAGCTGTTTTTT
CASSYRTGTTGELFF
>TRBV29-1|.|.|TRBJ2-3
TGCAGCGAATCCAGCTCCGGAGATACGCAGTATTTT
CSESSSGDTQYF
>TRBV20-1|.|.|TRBJ2-1
TGCAGTGCTAGATTGCCCTTAAGGTCCTACAATGAGCAGTTCTTC
CSARLPLRSYNEQFF
>TRBV29-1|few|TRBD2|TRBJ2-1
TGCAGCGTTGAAGATCTTCAGGCGGGAGGCTACAATGAGCAGTTCTTC
CSVEDLQAGGYNEQFF
>TRBV12-3/TRBV12-4|many|.|TRBJ1-6
TGTGCCAGCACCGGCGAGAGGGATTCACCCCTCCACTTT
CASTGERDSPLHF
>TRBV21-1|.|.|TRBJ2-5
TGTGCCAGCAGCCCGAGCGGGGGTCTGTTATGCGAGACCCAGTACTTC
CASSPSGGLLCETQYF
>TRBV20-1|.|TRBD2|TRBJ2-3
TGCAGTGCTCGAGCGGGGTCAAGCACAGATACGCAGTATTTT
CSARAGSSTDTQYF
>TRBV5-1|few|TRBD1|TRBJ1-2
TGCGCCAGCAGCTTTCAGGGGGCGTGGGACTATGGCTACACCTTC
CASSFQGAWDYGYTF
>TRBV14|.|TRBD2|TRBJ2-7
TGTGCCAGCAGCCAATTACTAGCGGGGGAGCAGTACTTC
CASSQLLAGEQYF